The 20 T cell receptor beta chains listed next were all sequenced from one sample in a study of T cells in Graves' hyperthyroidism and ophthalmopathy. RNA transcripts were the template for amplifying TCR beta CDR3 regions. First-round RT-PCR with HTBI primers amplified the TCR CDR3 region. TCRdb fed the multiplex PCR reads into MiXCR, producing one record per CDR3 protein. Found here are 530,000 or so distinct CDR3 sequences, 15% to 20% of them singletons; the top ten hold around 17%. The sample comprised blood. These receptors came from a woman aged 18-29 years with Graves' ophthalmopathy.

This clonotype was seen repeatedly, ten times or more. The chain couples TRBV7-3 to TRBJ1-1, with a weak D call TRBD1 (5 bases). CDR1 SGHTA and CDR2 FQGTGA come from the germline V gene. The CDR3 spans 14 residues. Trimming pared 5 bases from V and 3 bases from J, leaving 13 bases between. For the CDR3, the DNA is TGTGCCAGCAGCGCCACAGGAGGGGACACTGAAGCTTTCTTT. The encoded protein is CASSATGGDTEAFF.

By share, this clonotype ranks as medium-sized. At one of its ends the junction is not consistent with the germline gene, which may arise from a read error. The rearrangement uses TRBV7-9 and TRBJ2-7, with D perhaps matching TRBD2 (5 bases). Germline CDR1 is SEHNR and CDR2 is FQNEAQ (reference sequence). This CDR3 contains 12 residues. CDR3 amino acids: CASSFRGYEQYF. CDR3 DNA: TGCGCCAGCAGCTTCCGGGGCTACGAGCAGTACTTC.

The sample holds many counts of this clonotype. This chain connects TRBV7-8 to TRBJ2-1, with D perhaps given as TRBD1 or TRBD2 (5 bases each). The CDR3 covers 16 residues. Trimming removed 1 base at V and 0 bases at J, with 10 bases between. Per germline, CDR1 SGHVS and CDR2 FQNEAQ. This CDR3 reads CASSLVSGSSYNEQFF. The CDR3 DNA sequence: TGTGCCAGCAGCTTAGTCTCAGGGAGCTCCTACAATGAGCAGTTCTTC.

This clonotype has at least ten counts. The chain links TRBV5-1 to TRBJ2-3; maybe TRBD2 (7 bases). This CDR3 comprises 15 residues. Trimming removed 0 bases at V and 5 bases at J, with 13 bases between. Per germline, CDR1 SGHRS and CDR2 YFSETQ. CDR3 sequence reads: CASSLAGGGRDTQYF. CDR3 nucleotides: TGCGCCAGCAGCTTGGCTGGGGGCGGGAGAGATACGCAGTATTTT.

J is TRBJ2-2 and V is TRBV12-5, with D possibly TRBD1 on 6 matching bases. Germline V lookup: CDR1 LGHNT, CDR2 FRNRAP. There are 17 residues in the CDR3. Trimming removed 0 bases at V and 5 bases at J, with 16 bases between. CDR3 in amino acids: CASGLVLSGVLTGELFF. CDR3 DNA: TGTGCTAGTGGTTTGGTACTTTCAGGGGTTCTTACCGGGGAGCTGTTTTTT.

In its sample, this clonotype was seen a few times. This chain joins TRBV20-1 and TRBJ2-1, with D perhaps matching TRBD1 (5 bases). CDR3 length: 13 amino acids. Germline V gene sequence: CDR1 DFQATT, CDR2 SNEGSKA (reference sequence). The V end lost 7 bases, the J end lost 0 bases, and 10 bases lay between the germline ends. This CDR3 reads CSVTDSSYNEQFF. The CDR3 DNA reads as TGCAGTGTGACAGACAGCTCCTACAATGAGCAGTTCTTC.

As concerns this clonotype: This may be a read error: a much more frequent sequence differs by one nucleotide. V is TRBV20-1 and J is TRBJ1-5, with D possibly matching TRBD1 (6 bases). From germline, CDR1 is DFQATT and CDR2 SNEGSKA (reference sequence). This CDR3 comprises 15 residues. The V gene lost 3 bases and the J gene lost 3 bases, with 15 bases spanning the gap. Here the CDR3 reads CSASDTGMVNQPQHF. As DNA, the CDR3 is TGCAGTGCTAGTGATACAGGGATGGTCAATCAGCCCCAGCATTTT.

This clonotype has a count of ten or more. The V call is TRBV20-1, the J call TRBJ2-7, with TRBD1 matching over 9 bases. CDR3 length: 16 amino acids. Per germline, CDR1 DFQATT and CDR2 SNEGSKA (reference sequence). The V gene end was trimmed by 5 bases and the J gene end by 2 bases; junction bases not matched to a gene: 13. CDR3 in amino acids: CSAYRLDRGFPYEQYF. DNA of the CDR3: TGCAGTGCTTACCGCCTGGACAGGGGATTCCCCTACGAGCAGTACTTC.

This clonotype was found once. One end of the junction fails to match germline, which may point to a read error. The chain employs TRBV27 and TRBJ2-2; TRBD1 or TRBD2 may be the D gene (6 bases each). The germline V gene has CDR1 MNHEY and CDR2 SMNVEV (reference sequence). The CDR3 is 13 amino acids. Here the CDR3 DNA reads TGTGCCAGCAGTCCCGGGGGCACCGGGGAGCTGGTTTTT. Its translation: CASSPGGTGELVF.

The count of this clonotype is one. J is TRBJ2-2 and V is TRBV6-9; 8 bases are a match to TRBD2. Trimming took 3 bases from V and 4 from J; bases not matched to a gene: 7. This CDR3 has 16 residues. CDR1 and CDR2 from the germline V gene are MNHGY and SVAAGI. The CDR3 nucleotides read TGTGCCAGCAGTTACCGAAGCGGGAGTGGCACCGGGGAGCTGTTTTTT. It yields the protein CASSYRSGSGTGELFF.

This clonotype was counted many times. The V and J genes are TRBV28 and TRBJ2-7, with 9 nucleotides matching TRBD1. V shed 3 bases and J 6 bases; nucleotides not matched to a gene: 15. This CDR3 contains 17 residues. Per the germline V gene, CDR1 is MDHEN and CDR2 is SYDVKM. The CDR3 region has the DNA TGTGCCAGCAGTTTCCCCGAACAGGGGGCGTTTGACTCCGAGCAGTACTTC. It specifies CASSFPEQGAFDSEQYF.

This clonotype was counted a few times. In nucleotides, the CDR3 is TGTGCCAGTAGTGGGCTTTTCGGGGGGCCCGACACAGATACGCAGTATTTT. Encoded protein: CASSGLFGGPDTDTQYF. The genes are TRBV19 and TRBJ2-3; D is possibly TRBD2 (7 bases). CDR3 length: 17 amino acids. CDR1 and CDR2 from the germline V gene are LNHDA and SQIVND (reference sequence). The ends were cut back, 5 bases at V and 2 bases at J, with 20 bases in the middle. The whole variable domain, remainder taken from reference TRBV19 and TRBJ2-3, is DGGITQSPKYLFRKEGQNVTLSCEQNLNHDAMYWYRQDPGQGLRLIYYSQIVNDFQKGDIAEGYSVSREKKESFPLTVTSAQKNPTAFYLCASSGLFGGPDTDTQYFGPGTRLTVL.

This clonotype was counted only a few times. The V and J genes are TRBV10-3 and TRBJ2-7; D uncertain. This CDR3 spans 12 amino acids. Germline-derived CDR1 and CDR2 are ENHRY and SYGVKD. Trimming took 5 bases from V and 7 from J, leaving 12 bases between them. The CDR3 DNA reads TGTGCCATCAGTCAAGACCGCGTAGAGCAGTACTTC. Amino acid sequence: CAISQDRVEQYF.

This clonotype appeared many times. This chain joins TRBV9 and TRBJ2-7, with D possibly matching TRBD2 (6 bases). CDR1 is SGDLS, CDR2 YYNGEE, per germline. The CDR3 totals 14 residues. With 0 bases removed from V and 2 bases from J, the gap between germline ends came to 9 bases. The CDR3 spells CASSVALAAYEQYF. Here the CDR3 DNA reads TGTGCCAGCAGCGTAGCACTAGCCGCCTACGAGCAGTACTTC.

V and J are TRBV6-1 and TRBJ2-5, with 8 bases aligning to TRBD2. The germline CDR1 and CDR2 sequences are MNHNS and SASEGT. This CDR3 is built from 15 residues. V was clipped by 6 bases and J by 8 bases; unmatched bases: 14. CDR3 nucleotide sequence: TGTGCCAGCAGCCCCCGCGGGGGGCTCGTGGGTACCCAGTACTTC. Translation gives CASSPRGGLVGTQYF.

This clonotype was recorded many times. The chain joins TRBV30 to TRBJ2-3; D gene ambiguous. Trimming stripped 2 bases from V and 5 bases from J, with 5 bases between. This CDR3 comprises 11 residues. Germline V CDR1 and CDR2: GTSNPN, SVGIG (reference sequence). CDR3 in amino acids: CAWSSGDTQYF. DNA of the CDR3: TGTGCCTGGAGTTCAGGAGATACGCAGTATTTT.

This clonotype was detected a few times. This chain connects TRBV28 to TRBJ1-1; 11 nucleotides align to TRBD1. V was clipped by 3 bases and J by 3 bases; unmatched bases: 12. CDR1 is MDHEN and CDR2 is SYDVKM in the germline V gene. This CDR3 has 18 residues. The CDR3 DNA follows: TGTGCCAGCAGTTTGATTGGGTGGACAGGGGGCCCGTACACTGAAGCTTTCTTT. This codes for CASSLIGWTGGPYTEAFF.

The chain carries TRBV4-1 and TRBJ1-2; the match to TRBD1 covers 8 bases. Germline V gene sequence: CDR1 MGHRA, CDR2 YSYEKL. The CDR3 loop spans 16 amino acids. The trim removed 3 bases at V and 0 bases at J, leaving 6 bases unmatched. The CDR3: CASSHPSGGANYGYTF. As DNA, the CDR3 is TGCGCCAGCAGCCACCCCTCAGGGGGCGCTAACTATGGCTACACCTTC.

The sample holds many counts of this clonotype. V usage is TRBV5-1 and J usage is TRBJ2-1; D is unclear. CDR3 length: 14 amino acids. With 4 bases removed from V and 8 bases from J, the gap between germline ends came to 16 bases. The germline V gene has CDR1 SGHRS and CDR2 YFSETQ. CDR3 nucleotides: TGCGCCAGCAGCCGCTTCGATCCGACGGATGAGCAGTTCTTC. Translated: CASSRFDPTDEQFF.

This clonotype was counted many times. The chain employs TRBV30 and TRBJ1-1, with D possibly being TRBD1 (6 bases). Germline V gene lookup returns CDR1 GTSNPN and CDR2 SVGIG (reference sequence). The CDR3 sequence is 12 residues long. V shed 1 base and J shed 4 bases, with 7 bases lying between them. CDR3 coding DNA: TGTGCCTGGAGTGGAGGGGGCACTGAAGCTTTCTTT. Encoded protein: CAWSGGGTEAFF.